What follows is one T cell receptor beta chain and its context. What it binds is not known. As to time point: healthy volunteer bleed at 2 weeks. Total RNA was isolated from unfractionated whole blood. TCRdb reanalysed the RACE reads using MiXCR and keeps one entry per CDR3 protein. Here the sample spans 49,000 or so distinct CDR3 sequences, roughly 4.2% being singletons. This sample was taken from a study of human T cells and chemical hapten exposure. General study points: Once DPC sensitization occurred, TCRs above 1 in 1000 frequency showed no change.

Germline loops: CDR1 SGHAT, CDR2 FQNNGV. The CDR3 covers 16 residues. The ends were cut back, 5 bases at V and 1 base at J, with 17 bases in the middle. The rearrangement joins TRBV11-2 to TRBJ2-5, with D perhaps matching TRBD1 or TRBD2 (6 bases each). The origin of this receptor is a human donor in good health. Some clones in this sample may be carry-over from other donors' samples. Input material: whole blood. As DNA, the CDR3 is TGTGCCAGCAGCCCACAAGGAAGGGGGGTCCAAGAGACCCAGTACTTC. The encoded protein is CASSPQGRGVQETQYF.